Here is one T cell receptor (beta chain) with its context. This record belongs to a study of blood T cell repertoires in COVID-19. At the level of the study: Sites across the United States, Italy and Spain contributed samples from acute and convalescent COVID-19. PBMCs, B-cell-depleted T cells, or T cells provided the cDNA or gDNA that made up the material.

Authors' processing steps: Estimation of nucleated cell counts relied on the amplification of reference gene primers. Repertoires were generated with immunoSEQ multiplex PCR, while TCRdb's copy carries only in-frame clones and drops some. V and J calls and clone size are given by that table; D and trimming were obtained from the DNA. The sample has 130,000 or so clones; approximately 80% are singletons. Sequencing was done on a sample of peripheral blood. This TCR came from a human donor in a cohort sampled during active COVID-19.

The CDR3 DNA reads as TGTGCCAGCCGGGACAGTGCCAATCAGCCCCAGCATTTT. It codes for CASRDSANQPQHF. This chain connects TRBV19 to TRBJ1-5; 7 bases fit TRBD1. This CDR3 comprises 13 residues. Germline V gene lookup returns CDR1 LNHDA and CDR2 SQIVND (reference sequence). After removal of 9 bases from V and 3 bases from J, the junction contained 5 bases not matched to a gene.